This T cell receptor (beta chain) was documented in a study of cytomegalovirus exposure and HLA in healthy donors. The protocol was immunoSEQ multiplex PCR, while the TCRdb copy is restricted to in-frame clones and leaves out a portion. The sample has 150,000 to 200,000 clones; roughly 86% are singletons. This clone was seen just once. The antigen is not known. The CDR3 contains 11 residues. Germline V CDR1 and CDR2: SGHRS, YFSETQ. Trimming removed 1 base at V and 7 bases at J, with 2 bases between. Study-level findings and limits: A later analysis found first-cohort TCR clusters tended to co-occur in the 90 to 150 validation repertoires.

The donors were part of the validation cohort, which consisted of under 150 subjects and was separate from the first cohort of under 850 subjects. This clonotype was sampled from a man younger than 30 in good health and CMV-seropositive. V usage is TRBV5-1 and J usage is TRBJ2-2; D gene uncertain. Input material: PBMCs. The CDR3 here is CASSLRGELFF. In DNA, the CDR3 is TGCGCCAGCAGCTTGCGCGGGGAGCTGTTTTTT.